Each of the 30 T cell receptor beta chains below was sequenced from the same sample in a study of CD8+CD57+ T cells in acquired aplastic anemia. Genomic DNA constituted the template upon which TCR beta VDJ and CDR3 profiling was performed. TCRdb re-called the reads with MiXCR, one entry per CDR3 protein. Among 200,000 to 300,000 distinct CDR3 sequences listed, around 43% were seen once. Only patients with CD8+CD57+ cell expansion on flow cytometry were chosen for sequencing. Sequencing was carried out using sorted CD4+, CD8+, or CD8+CD57+ T cells (not recorded which) from PBMCs. Receptors were obtained from a human donor with aplastic anemia.

The chain has TRBV5-8 and TRBJ1-6, with D hard to call. Germline lookup yields CDR1 SGHTS and CDR2 YDEGEE. There are 13 residues in the CDR3. With 4 bases removed from V and 8 bases from J, the gap between germline ends came to 10 bases. The CDR3 DNA sequence: TGTGCCAGCAGCCCCGGGTTTGATTCACCCCTCCACTTT. Protein product: CASSPGFDSPLHF.

Concerning this clonotype itself: Given the absence of the conserved phenylalanine or tryptophan at the CDR3 end, a read error is likely. This chain links TRBV29-1 with TRBJ2-1; 12 bases match TRBD2. Germline V gene data show CDR1 as SQVTM and CDR2 as ANQGSEA. This CDR3 has 15 amino acids. The CDR3 reads CSVIGLAGKYSEQFL. The CDR3 DNA is TGCAGCGTTATCGGACTAGCGGGGAAGTACAGTGAGCAGTTCCTC.

The rearrangement links TRBV9 to TRBJ1-1, with D maybe TRBD1 (6 bases). Trimming pared 3 bases from V and 6 bases from J, leaving 15 bases between. Per germline, CDR1 SGDLS and CDR2 YYNGEE. The CDR3 runs to 14 residues. The CDR3 DNA is TGTGCCAGCAGCGCCGCCGGGACAATCGCTGAAGCTTTCTTT. It encodes CASSAAGTIAEAFF.

The gene calls are TRBV20-1 and TRBJ1-2; 12 nucleotides line up with TRBD1. The CDR3 has 16 amino acids. J gave up 5 bases and V 3 bases, and 10 bases lay outside the gene matches. Germline V CDR1 and CDR2: DFQATT, SNEGSKA (reference sequence). The CDR3 sequence: CSASVGQGAKGYGYTF. The CDR3 nucleotides read TGCAGTGCTAGCGTGGGACAGGGGGCAAAGGGGTATGGCTACACCTTC.

There are many counts of this clonotype. This chain links TRBV20-1 with TRBJ2-2, with D possibly matching TRBD1 (5 bases). CDR3 size: 14 residues. Germline V gene data show CDR1 as DFQATT and CDR2 as SNEGSKA (reference sequence). Trimming removed 6 bases from V and 6 bases from J, with 17 bases in between. CDR3 in amino acids: CSADTYDRSGELFF. CDR3 DNA sequence: TGCAGTGCCGACACCTACGACAGATCCGGGGAGCTGTTTTTT.

This clonotype was observed many times. At one end, the junction sequence differs from germline, possibly due to a read error. The chain is built from TRBV11-3 and TRBJ1-2; perhaps TRBD1 as D (6 bases). Looked up from germline, CDR1 is SGHNT and CDR2 is YENEEA. This CDR3 spans 13 amino acids. In nucleotides, the CDR3 is TGTGCCAGCAGCTCCACGGGGGCAGTTCCATCGGTCTTC. This translates into CASSSTGAVPSVF.

This chain connects TRBV20-1 to TRBJ1-2; no clear D. The germline V gene has CDR1 DFQATT and CDR2 SNEGSKA (reference sequence). V lost 0 bases and J lost 3, with 11 bases in between. This CDR3 is built from 14 residues. The CDR3 DNA reads TGCAGTGCTAGAGACCTAAACACCTACTATGGCTACACCTTC. Encoded protein: CSARDLNTYYGYTF.

This clonotype was recorded many times. J is TRBJ1-1 and V is TRBV7-9; no clear D. Per germline, CDR1 SEHNR and CDR2 FQNEAQ (reference sequence). The CDR3 has 14 residues. V dropped 6 bases and J dropped 2 bases, with 13 bases sitting between them. The CDR3 nucleotides are TGTGCCAGCAGGCCGGACGGAAAAAACACTGAAGCTTTCTTT. Amino acid sequence: CASRPDGKNTEAFF.

This clonotype appeared many times. This chain uses TRBV9 with TRBJ1-2; 8 bases align to TRBD1. The germline V gene has CDR1 SGDLS and CDR2 YYNGEE. J gave up 2 bases and V 0 bases, and 6 bases lay outside the gene matches. This CDR3 region has 16 residues. The chain's CDR3 is CASSVERQGRNYGYTF. The DNA for the CDR3 is TGTGCCAGCAGCGTAGAAAGACAGGGGAGGAACTATGGCTACACCTTC.

This clonotype was observed a single time. CDR3 amino acids: CSARDRGIMNTEAFF. The CDR3 nucleotides read TGCAGTGCTAGAGATCGGGGTATCATGAACACTGAAGCTTTCTTT. The V call is TRBV20-1, the J call TRBJ1-1; no clear D gene. Trimming removed 0 bases from V and 0 bases from J, with 11 bases in between. This CDR3 is built from 15 residues. Germline loops: CDR1 DFQATT, CDR2 SNEGSKA (reference sequence).

The V and J genes are TRBV9 and TRBJ1-2, with 7 bases identical to TRBD1. Germline V lookup: CDR1 SGDLS, CDR2 YYNGEE. The V segment lost 5 bases and the J segment 4 bases; nucleotides outside the gene matches: 11. There are 15 residues in the CDR3. The CDR3 spells CASRARDSLAYGYTF. CDR3 coding DNA: TGTGCCAGCAGGGCCCGGGACAGTTTGGCCTATGGCTACACCTTC.

V is TRBV2 and J is TRBJ2-5; TRBD1 matches 10 bases. Germline CDR1 reads SNHLY; CDR2 reads FYNNEI. After removal of 7 bases from V and 1 base from J, the junction contained 6 bases not matched to a gene. This CDR3 contains 15 residues. The CDR3 is CASTRGQGLQETQYF. The CDR3 nucleotides read TGTGCCAGCACCAGGGGACAGGGGCTCCAAGAGACCCAGTACTTC. The variable domain in full, with the rest retrieved from reference TRBV2 and TRBJ2-5, is EPEVTQTPSHQVTQMGQEVILRCVPISNHLYFYWYRQILGQKVEFLVSFYNNEISEKSEIFDDQFSVERPDGSNFTLKIRSTKLEDSAMYFCASTRGQGLQETQYFGPGTRLLVL.

V and J are TRBV5-6 and TRBJ1-1; no reliable D call. CDR1 and CDR2 from the germline V gene are SGHDT and YYEEEE. CDR3 length: 15 residues. V lost 4 bases to trimming and J lost 0 bases, with 13 bases between them. In DNA, the CDR3 is TGTGCCAGCAGCATGGCTGGCACCGTGAACACTGAAGCTTTCTTT. Translated: CASSMAGTVNTEAFF. The whole variable domain, remainder taken from reference TRBV5-6 and TRBJ1-1, is DAGVTQSPTHLIKTRGQQVTLRCSPKSGHDTVSWYQQALGQGPQFIFQYYEEEERQRGNFPDRFSGHQFPNYSSELNVNALLLGDSALYLCASSMAGTVNTEAFFGQGTRLTVV.

The rearrangement links TRBV12-3 or TRBV12-4 to TRBJ2-3; 10 nucleotides match TRBD2. V shed 3 bases, J shed 5 bases, and the junction held 8 bases outside the gene matches. This CDR3 is 16 amino acids long. CDR3 sequence (DNA): TGTGCCAGCAGTTTGGGGGCTAGCGGGAGTGTAGATACGCAGTATTTT. The encoded protein is CASSLGASGSVDTQYF.

At least ten counts were recorded for this clonotype. This rearrangement joins TRBV19 to TRBJ2-3; D not resolved. The germline gives CDR1 LNHDA, CDR2 SQIVND (reference sequence). This CDR3 has 14 residues. The germline V and J ends were trimmed by 2 bases and 1 base, with 7 bases remaining between them. The CDR3 loop reads CASSIQLGTDTQYF. Here the CDR3 DNA reads TGTGCCAGTAGTATACAACTCGGCACAGATACGCAGTATTTT.

In its sample, this clonotype was seen many times. The chain couples TRBV19 to TRBJ1-5, with D maybe TRBD1 (5 bases). The V end lost 3 bases, the J end lost 2 bases, and 17 bases lay between the germline ends. Germline CDR1 reads LNHDA; CDR2 reads SQIVND (reference sequence). CDR3 size: 17 residues. CDR3: CASSIPEGLGGNQPQHF. Here the CDR3 DNA reads TGTGCCAGTAGTATCCCGGAGGGACTTGGGGGCAATCAGCCCCAGCATTTT.

Ten or more counts support this clonotype. The rearrangement joins TRBV7-2 to TRBJ2-7; D uncertain. V lost 1 base and J 7 bases, leaving 11 bases between the germline ends. The CDR3 covers 13 residues. CDR1 is SGHTA, CDR2 FQGNSA, per germline. In DNA form, the CDR3 reads TGTGCCAGCAGCTTAGTTCAATGGAGTGAGCAGTACTTC. Residues: CASSLVQWSEQYF.

This clonotype was recorded at least ten times. The chain recombines TRBV7-9 with TRBJ1-1; D is possibly TRBD1 (5 bases). V gave up 5 bases and J gave up 1 base, with 17 bases separating them. The CDR3 runs 16 residues. Per the germline V gene, CDR1 is SEHNR and CDR2 is FQNEAQ (reference sequence). The CDR3 region has the DNA TGTGCCAGCAGCACCCTAGGGGAGTGGGGGAACACTGAAGCTTTCTTT. This encodes CASSTLGEWGNTEAFF.

In this sample, this clonotype turned up many times. The J gene is TRBJ1-2, the V gene TRBV9; maybe TRBD1 (6 bases). Germline CDR1 reads SGDLS; CDR2 reads YYNGEE. Trimming pared 6 bases from V and 6 bases from J, leaving 12 bases between. The CDR3 extends over 12 amino acids. CDR3: CASTGGHDGYTF. The CDR3 DNA sequence: TGTGCCAGCACCGGGGGACACGATGGCTACACCTTC. Full variable domain (outside the CDR3, taken from reference TRBV9 and TRBJ1-2): DSGVTQTPKHLITATGQRVTLRCSPRSGDLSVYWYQQSLDQGLQFLIQYYNGEERAKGNILERFSAQQFPDLHSELNLSSLELGDSALYFCASTGGHDGYTFGSGTRLTVV.

The chain recombines TRBV29-1 with TRBJ1-2; 10 positions agree with TRBD1. Germline CDR1 is SQVTM and CDR2 is ANQGSEA. CDR3 length: 17 residues. J was trimmed by 3 bases and V by 3 bases; bases with no gene match: 13. The CDR3, as DNA: TGCAGCGTTGAGAATTTGGGGACAGGGGATGCCCACTATGGCTACACCTTC. Protein: CSVENLGTGDAHYGYTF.

This clonotype was observed a handful of times. The gene calls are TRBV7-9 and TRBJ1-6; D is unresolved. V lost 1 base and J 11 bases, leaving 12 bases between the germline ends. The CDR3 is made up of 14 amino acids. Germline values: CDR1 SEHNR, CDR2 FQNEAQ (reference sequence). CDR3 amino acids: CASSLEGSSAPLHF. The CDR3 nucleotides read TGTGCCAGCAGCTTAGAGGGTTCGAGCGCACCCCTCCACTTT.

The chain recombines TRBV10-1 with TRBJ2-7; the D gene is possibly TRBD2 (6 bases). The CDR3 contains 14 residues. The V end lost 3 bases, the J end lost 2 bases, and 11 bases lay between the germline ends. Germline V lookup: CDR1 WNHNN, CDR2 SYGVQD (reference sequence). The CDR3 nucleotides are TGCGCCAGCAGTGATGGCGGGACCCCCTACGAGCAGTACTTC. Amino acids: CASSDGGTPYEQYF.

Here the CDR3 DNA reads TGCAGCGTCGAAAATACAGGGGACTACGAGCAGTACTTC. It yields the protein CSVENTGDYEQYF. The chain is built from TRBV29-1 and TRBJ2-7; 7 nucleotides match TRBD1. The V gene's germline CDR1 is SQVTM and CDR2 ANQGSEA. The V segment lost 6 bases and the J segment 3 bases; nucleotides outside the gene matches: 8. The CDR3 consists of 13 residues.

V usage is TRBV12-3 or TRBV12-4 and J usage is TRBJ2-2, with TRBD1 matching over 7 bases. The J segment lost 1 base and the V segment lost 6 bases, leaving 5 bases of the junction unmatched. This CDR3 comprises 15 residues. The CDR3: CASSSGGRNTGELFF. The CDR3 DNA reads as TGTGCCAGCAGCTCAGGGGGTAGGAACACCGGGGAGCTGTTTTTT.

The sample holds many counts of this clonotype. The V call is TRBV14, the J call TRBJ2-7; tentative D call: TRBD2 (7 bases). Germline V gene lookup returns CDR1 SGHDN and CDR2 FVKESK. This CDR3 comprises 14 residues. V was cut by 4 bases and J by 5 bases, with 15 bases left in between. The CDR3 coding sequence is TGTGCCAGCAGCCCTAGGGGGGGCCTTCACGAGCAGTACTTC. Its protein product is CASSPRGGLHEQYF.

V is TRBV20-1 and J is TRBJ2-3; TRBD2 aligns across 9 bases. The CDR3 length is 15 residues. V gave up 6 bases and J gave up 2 bases; unmatched junction bases: 9. CDR1 is DFQATT, CDR2 SNEGSKA, per germline (reference sequence). Here the CDR3 reads CSAGRASGDTDTQYF. CDR3 bases: TGCAGTGCAGGTCGGGCTAGCGGGGACACAGATACGCAGTATTTT.

In its sample, this clonotype was seen many times. V is TRBV9 and J is TRBJ1-3, with 8 positions matching TRBD1. CDR1 and CDR2 (germline): SGDLS, YYNGEE. Trimming at V came to 3 bases and at J to 8 bases, leaving 10 bases not matched to a gene. This CDR3 is 15 amino acids long. The CDR3: CASSGGQGSVDTIYF. In DNA, the CDR3 is TGTGCCAGCAGCGGCGGACAGGGTAGCGTGGACACCATATATTTT.

The chain combines TRBV6-2 or TRBV6-3 with TRBJ2-3; 7 bases line up with TRBD2. This CDR3 is built from 18 residues. After removal of 2 bases from V and 0 bases from J, the junction contained 11 bases not matched to a gene. Germline CDR1 MNHEY, CDR2 SVGEGT. CDR3 DNA: TGTGCCAGCAGTTACCTCGCGGGGAGGGCAGCTAGCACAGATACGCAGTATTTT. Its protein product is CASSYLAGRAASTDTQYF.

Only a few counts were recorded for this clonotype. This sequence joins TRBV6-5 and TRBJ2-7, with 9 bases matching TRBD1. CDR1 and CDR2 (germline): MNHEY, SVGAGI. This CDR3 has 14 residues. V was pared by 5 bases and J by 2 bases, with 4 bases of the junction left unmatched. Here the CDR3 DNA reads TGTGCCAGCAGTAAAACAGGGGGCCCCTACGAGCAGTACTTC. Its translation: CASSKTGGPYEQYF.

In its sample, this clonotype was seen a few times. The chain carries TRBV10-3 and TRBJ1-2, with TRBD1 matching over 8 bases. The V gene's germline CDR1 is ENHRY and CDR2 SYGVKD. This CDR3 has 16 residues. Unmatched junction bases numbered 16, after V lost 9 bases and J lost 4 bases. The CDR3 sequence is CAIKGQGAFSGYGYTF. The CDR3 coding sequence is TGTGCCATAAAGGGTCAGGGGGCGTTTAGTGGCTATGGCTACACCTTC.